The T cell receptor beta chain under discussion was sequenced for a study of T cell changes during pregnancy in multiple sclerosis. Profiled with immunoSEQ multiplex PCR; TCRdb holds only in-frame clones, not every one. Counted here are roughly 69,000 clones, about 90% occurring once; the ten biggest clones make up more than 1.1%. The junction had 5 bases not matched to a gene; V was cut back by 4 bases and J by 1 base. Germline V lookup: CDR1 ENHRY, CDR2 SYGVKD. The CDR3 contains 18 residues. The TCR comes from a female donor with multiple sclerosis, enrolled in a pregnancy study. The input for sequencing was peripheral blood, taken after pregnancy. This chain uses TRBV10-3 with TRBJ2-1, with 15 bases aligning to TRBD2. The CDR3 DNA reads TGTGCCATCAGTGGGGGACTAGCGGGAGGTGGGTCCTACAATGAGCAGTTCTTC. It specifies CAISGGLAGGGSYNEQFF.